This T cell receptor (beta chain) stems from a study of blood T cells in healthy people across ages. Alongside a J-beta primer mix, a sample-barcoded 5' primer served in a second PCR lasting 7 to 11 cycles. MiXCR, applied by TCRdb to the 5' RACE reads, yields one record per CDR3 protein. The sample has over 1,200,000 distinct CDR3 sequences; approximately 59% are singletons. V lost 0 bases to trimming and J lost 2 bases; unmatched junction nucleotides: 5. The CDR3 contains 15 residues. The germline V gene encodes CDR1 SGHKS and CDR2 YYEKEE (reference sequence). This clonotype was detected a few times.

The material sequenced was blood. V and J are TRBV5-5 and TRBJ2-7; TRBD2 aligns across 7 bases. The TCR was taken from a man between 18 and 35 years old in good health. As DNA, the CDR3 is TGTGCCAGCAGCTTGGCATCTAGCGGCCCCTACGAGCAGTACTTC. Its translation: CASSLASSGPYEQYF.